The sample holds many counts of the clone carrying this TCR beta chain. Its specificity is unknown. MiXCR was run by TCRdb on the multiplex PCR reads, yielding one entry per CDR3 protein. Among 120,000 or so distinct CDR3 sequences, roughly 21% were seen once, and the ten largest hold about 3.7%. CDR1 and CDR2 from the germline V gene are SGHTA and FQGNSA. V was shortened by 5 bases and J by 3 bases, with 10 bases between the two germline ends. This CDR3 is 13 amino acids long. These data are taken from a study of breast tumors, draining lymph nodes, adjacent tissues. Study conclusions and caveats: Most tumor T cells seemingly derive from lymph node, then expand in tumor. Luminal-like breast cancer showed significantly higher tumor–nontumor repertoire similarity than basal-like. Tumor repertoires ranked between lymph nodes and nontumor tissue in diversity, with V and J gene preferences.

The lymph nodes were axillary draining lymph nodes from breast cancer patients. Specimen: axillary lymph node tissue. The receptor comes from a female donor with breast cancer. Some clones in this sample may be carry-over from other donors' samples. This chain uses TRBV7-2 with TRBJ2-5; TRBD1 might be the D (6 bases). For the CDR3, the DNA is TGTGCCAGCAGCCTCTGGACAGAAGAGACCCAGTACTTC. Its translation: CASSLWTEETQYF.